This passage covers 14 T cell receptor beta chains from one sample sequenced in a study of glioma-infiltrating T cells. TCR alpha and beta CDR3 regions were amplified from RNA using iRepertoire nested multiplex PCR. TCRdb used MiXCR to reprocess the multiplex PCR reads, holding one entry per CDR3 protein. The repertoire holds some 160,000 distinct CDR3 sequences, with over 40% as singletons. The sample consisted of glioma tissue, nonneoplastic brain tissue, or PBMCs (not recorded which). Receptor source: a human donor with low-grade glioma or glioblastoma, undergoing nonglioma brain surgery, or in good health (not recorded which).

This clonotype was observed many times. The rearrangement joins TRBV20-1 to TRBJ2-7, with unresolved D. Per germline, CDR1 DFQATT and CDR2 SNEGSKA (reference sequence). CDR3 length: 11 amino acids. V lost 1 base, J lost 12 bases, and 13 bases lay in between. CDR3 coding DNA: TGCAGTGCTAGAGCCGACTTCTCCGTGTACTTC. Encoded protein: CSARADFSVYF.

The J gene is TRBJ2-7, the V gene TRBV3-1, with TRBD2 identical over 9 bases. CDR1 and CDR2 from the germline V gene are LGHDT and YNNKEL (reference sequence). After removal of 1 base from V and 4 bases from J, the junction contained 5 bases not matched to a gene. CDR3 size: 15 residues. The CDR3 protein is CASSQGLAEGYEQYF. The CDR3 DNA sequence: TGTGCCAGCAGCCAAGGACTAGCGGAAGGATACGAGCAGTACTTC.

The chain combines TRBV6-1 with TRBJ2-3; TRBD2 agrees at 7 bases. The germline V gene encodes CDR1 MNHNS and CDR2 SASEGT. CDR3 length equals 13 residues. Unmatched junction bases numbered 4, after V lost 5 bases and J lost 5 bases. Here the CDR3 reads CASSSRTRDTQYF. As DNA, the CDR3 is TGTGCCAGCAGTAGCCGGACTAGAGATACGCAGTATTTT.

This clonotype was counted many times. The V gene is TRBV4-2, the J gene TRBJ2-3; tentatively, D is TRBD2 (5 bases). This CDR3 has 16 amino acids. V was trimmed by 0 bases and J by 1 base, leaving 11 bases between them. The germline CDR1 and CDR2 sequences are LGHNA and YNFKEQ. The CDR3 coding sequence is TGTGCCAGCAGCCAAGATAGCCCAGCGGGCACAGATACGCAGTATTTT. Translated, it gives CASSQDSPAGTDTQYF.

A note on this clonotype: The CDR3 end shows no conserved phenylalanine or tryptophan, and so a read error is likely. The V and J genes are TRBV5-4 and TRBJ2-1; 9 nucleotides align to TRBD1. The CDR3 sequence is 18 residues long. CDR1 and CDR2 (germline): SGHNT, YYREEE (reference sequence). Trimming took 3 bases from V and 7 from J; bases not matched to a gene: 17. The CDR3 DNA reads as TGTGCCAGCAGCTCGGACCCGGGTGGGACAGGGAATTTTAATGAGCAGTTCCTC. This gives the protein CASSSDPGGTGNFNEQFL.

This clonotype has just a few counts. The chain links TRBV7-9 to TRBJ2-7, with 13 bases aligning to TRBD2. The CDR3 has 15 amino acids. Germline CDR1 SEHNR, CDR2 FQNEAQ (reference sequence). V gave up 5 bases and J gave up 6 bases; unmatched junction bases: 7. CDR3 coding DNA: TGTGCCAGCAGCCGGACTAGCGGGAGACAAGGCGAGCAGTACTTC. Translating it yields CASSRTSGRQGEQYF.

The V call is TRBV5-1, the J call TRBJ2-3; D could derive from TRBD1 or TRBD2 (6 bases each). The CDR3 is made up of 15 amino acids. Germline CDR1 is SGHRS and CDR2 is YFSETQ. Trimming left V 4 bases short and J 0 bases short, with 12 bases between. The CDR3, as DNA: TGCGCCAGCAGCCCGGGGGCGTCTAGCACAGATACGCAGTATTTT. It encodes CASSPGASSTDTQYF. Together with reference TRBV5-1 and TRBJ2-3, the CDR3 gives the full variable domain: KAGVTQTPRYLIKTRGQQVTLSCSPISGHRSVSWYQQTPGQGLQFLFEYFSETQRNKGNFPGRFSGRQFSNSRSEMNVSTLELGDSALYLCASSPGASSTDTQYFGPGTRLTVL.

The chain uses TRBV7-9 and TRBJ2-7, with D possibly being TRBD1 (5 bases). The germline gives CDR1 SEHNR, CDR2 FQNEAQ (reference sequence). The CDR3 loop spans 16 amino acids. V lost 4 bases to trimming and J lost 0 bases, with 16 bases between them. CDR3 in amino acids: CASSSTEAPNSYEQYF. In nucleotides, the CDR3 is TGTGCCAGCAGCTCGACAGAAGCCCCTAACTCCTACGAGCAGTACTTC.

Ten or more counts support this clonotype. V usage is TRBV12-3 or TRBV12-4 and J usage is TRBJ1-2; D unclear. Trimming stripped 6 bases from V and 6 bases from J, with 5 bases between. This CDR3 has 10 residues. The CDR3: CASRRDGYTF. CDR3 nucleotide sequence: TGTGCCAGCAGAAGAGATGGCTACACCTTC.

A word on this clonotype: A much larger clone differs by one base, so this may be a read error. This chain uses TRBV19 with TRBJ1-6; D call uncertain. CDR1 and CDR2 (germline): LNHDA, SQIVND (reference sequence). Trimming removed 6 bases at V and 6 bases at J, with 3 bases between. The CDR3 extends over 11 amino acids. CDR3 nucleotides: TGTGCCAGTAGCTGTAATTCACCCCTCCACTTT. Translation: CASSCNSPLHF.

This clonotype was found many times. This chain uses TRBV7-8 with TRBJ2-1, with D possibly being TRBD2 (5 bases). There are 15 residues in the CDR3. Germline CDR1 SGHVS, CDR2 FQNEAQ. V was trimmed by 2 bases and J by 0 bases, leaving 8 bases between them. CDR3 DNA: TGTGCCAGCAGCTTAACGGGGTCCTCCTACAATGAGCAGTTCTTC. Protein: CASSLTGSSYNEQFF.

Remarks on this clonotype: A much larger clone differs by one base, so this may be a read error. This chain links TRBV12-3 or TRBV12-4 with TRBJ1-3, with a weak D call TRBD1 (5 bases). Deletions cut 11 bases from V and 0 bases from J, with 14 bases between. CDR3 length: 14 residues. The CDR3 DNA is TGTGCCGGTAGCAGGGACTTCTCTGGAAACACCATATATTTT. It encodes CAGSRDFSGNTIYF.

In the case of this clonotype: One end of the junction fails to match germline, which may point to a read error. The chain's CDR3 is CASSFLAGAPIYF. For the CDR3, the DNA is TGTGCGAGCAGTTTCTTAGCGGGAGCGCCTATATACTTC. The rearrangement joins TRBV27 to TRBJ2-7; the match to TRBD2 covers 9 bases. The CDR3 loop spans 13 amino acids. The germline CDR1 and CDR2 sequences are MNHEY and SMNVEV (reference sequence).

The V call is TRBV12-3 or TRBV12-4, the J call TRBJ2-1; no clear D. This CDR3 contains 13 residues. With 4 bases removed from V and 4 bases from J, the gap between germline ends came to 8 bases. In DNA form, the CDR3 reads TGTGCCAGCAGTTCCTCAATTTACAATGAGCAGTTCTTC. Protein sequence: CASSSSIYNEQFF.